The present T cell receptor beta chain was sequenced within a study of STAT5B mutations in CD4+ large granular lymphocyte leukemia. Sequencing was at survey level. Profiling relied on immunoSEQ multiplex PCR, and the TCRdb table lists in-frame clones only, not all of them. The sample lists about 35,000 clones, approximately 67% occurring once. A remark on this clone: Its antigen is unidentified.

Points from the study as a whole: Data were not HLA-matched across samples. Without putative leukemic clones, patient CD4-sorted repertoires remained more clonal than healthy CD4+ repertoires.

The receptor was isolated from a human donor in good health. The sequencing sample was made of CD4+ T cells from blood buffy coats.

The CDR3 region is CASNSYTGELFF. The CDR3 DNA reads as TGTGCCAGCAACTCGTACACCGGGGAGCTGTTTTTT. This chain uses TRBV6-4 with TRBJ2-2, with D hard to call. Trimming took off 7 bases at V and 3 bases at J, with 6 bases between the two ends. Germline CDR1 is MRHNA and CDR2 is SNTAGT. The CDR3 contains 12 residues.